These T cell receptor beta chains were read from a single sample in a study of regulatory T cells in long-lasting Graves disease. From the multiplex PCR reads, TCRdb called clonotypes with MiXCR, one entry per CDR3 protein. The table includes about 660,000 distinct CDR3 sequences, around 30% detected once. Sequences were derived from peripheral blood mononuclear cells (PBMCs), sampled when the disease was refractory, from a patient treated with antithyroid drugs. The receptors were gathered from a female donor with Graves disease. CDR3s include the opening cysteine and the closing phenylalanine or tryptophan. The D gene is left open where the match is weak. Some rows have no size entry. The others give once, few or many, or a class for an expanded clone.

clone_size: many
d_call: TRBD1
j_call: TRBJ1-2
v_call: TRBV28
cdr3_nt: TGTGCCAGCAGCCCCGGACAGGGGGCGAATGGCTACACCTTC
cdr3_aa: CASSPGQGANGYTF

clone_size: once
d_call: NA
j_call: TRBJ2-3
v_call: TRBV12-3/TRBV12-4
cdr3_nt: TGTGCCAGCAGCCCGACCCCAAGGGTGGACCTTAGCACAGATACGCAGTATTTT
cdr3_aa: CASSPTPRVDLSTDTQYF

clone_size: few
d_call: NA
j_call: TRBJ1-5
v_call: TRBV14
cdr3_nt: TGTGCCAGCAGCCAAGATACAGGGCTCGGCAATCAGCCCCAGCATTTT
cdr3_aa: CASSQDTGLGNQPQHF

clone_size: few
d_call: NA
j_call: TRBJ2-5
v_call: TRBV15
cdr3_nt: TGTGCCACCAGCAGAGATGGAGACAGGACCGAAGAGACCCAGTACTTC
cdr3_aa: CATSRDGDRTEETQYF

clone_size: few
d_call: TRBD2
j_call: TRBJ2-5
v_call: TRBV5-4
cdr3_nt: TGTGCCAGCAGCTTGGGAGGGGCTAGCGGGAGTGAGACCCAGTACTTC
cdr3_aa: CASSLGGASGSETQYF

clone_size: many
d_call: NA
j_call: TRBJ1-5
v_call: TRBV28
cdr3_nt: TGTGCCAGCAGTTTCAATCCGTTTGGCAATCAGCCCCAGCATTTT
cdr3_aa: CASSFNPFGNQPQHF

clone_size: few
d_call: TRBD1
j_call: TRBJ1-1
v_call: TRBV29-1
cdr3_nt: TGCAGCGTGCTGACAGGGAGGGGAGCTTTCTTT
cdr3_aa: CSVLTGRGAFF

clone_size: NA
d_call: NA
j_call: TRBJ1-2
v_call: TRBV19
cdr3_nt: TGTGCCAGTAGTATAGTTGGATATGGCTACACCTTC
cdr3_aa: CASSIVGYGYTF

clone_size: few
d_call: NA
j_call: TRBJ1-1
v_call: TRBV28
cdr3_nt: TGTGCCAGCAGTTCCACCTCGGGGGTGGAGGCTTTCTTT
cdr3_aa: CASSSTSGVEAFF

clone_size: NA
d_call: NA
j_call: TRBJ1-5
v_call: TRBV28
cdr3_nt: TGTGCCAGCAGTTTCGGCAACAATCAGCCCCAGCATTTT
cdr3_aa: CASSFGNNQPQHF

clone_size: NA
d_call: NA
j_call: TRBJ2-2
v_call: TRBV7-6
cdr3_nt: TGTGCCAGCAGCGTATTAGATTCGGGAAGCGGGGAGCTGTTTTTT
cdr3_aa: CASSVLDSGSGELFF

clone_size: NA
d_call: NA
j_call: TRBJ1-1
v_call: TRBV29-1
cdr3_nt: TGCAGCGTTGAAGGGCGGCGAGGGGAGGCCCCAAGAAGGCTGAACACTGAAGCTTTCTTT
cdr3_aa: CSVEGRRGEAPRRLNTEAFF

clone_size: NA
d_call: NA
j_call: TRBJ1-6
v_call: TRBV10-2
cdr3_nt: TGCGCCAGCAGTGAAGGGGGGGGCGTTGGTAATTCACCCCTCCACTTT
cdr3_aa: CASSEGGGVGNSPLHF

clone_size: NA
d_call: TRBD2
j_call: TRBJ2-1
v_call: TRBV12-3/TRBV12-4
cdr3_nt: TGTGCCAGCAGTTATCCCCCCTTCGGGAGGACTTACAATGAGCAGTTCTTC
cdr3_aa: CASSYPPFGRTYNEQFF

clone_size: many
d_call: NA
j_call: TRBJ1-4
v_call: TRBV11-1
cdr3_nt: TGTGCCAGCAGCTTGGGAGAGTCTAATGAAAAACTGTTTTTT
cdr3_aa: CASSLGESNEKLFF

clone_size: many
d_call: NA
j_call: TRBJ1-2
v_call: TRBV12-3/TRBV12-4
cdr3_nt: TGTGCCAGCACCTGGAACAGGGAACTCAATGGCTACACCTTC
cdr3_aa: CASTWNRELNGYTF

clone_size: NA
d_call: NA
j_call: TRBJ2-2
v_call: TRBV2
cdr3_nt: TGTGCCACGATGGATGGAAACACCGGGGAGCTGTTTTTT
cdr3_aa: CATMDGNTGELFF

clone_size: few
d_call: TRBD2
j_call: TRBJ2-5
v_call: TRBV3-1
cdr3_nt: TGTGCCAGCAGCCTCCGTACGGGGGGGGGGCAAGAGACCCAGTACTTC
cdr3_aa: CASSLRTGGGQETQYF

clone_size: many
d_call: NA
j_call: TRBJ2-2
v_call: TRBV12-3/TRBV12-4
cdr3_nt: TGTGCCAGCAGTTTCGAGAGCACCGGGGAGCTGTTTTTT
cdr3_aa: CASSFESTGELFF

clone_size: few
d_call: TRBD1
j_call: TRBJ2-5
v_call: TRBV9
cdr3_nt: TGTGCCAGCAGCGAGGGGGCAGTTCAAGAGACCCAGTACTTC
cdr3_aa: CASSEGAVQETQYF

clone_size: few
d_call: NA
j_call: TRBJ2-7
v_call: TRBV11-2
cdr3_nt: TGTGCCAGCAGCTTAGGAATTTCAGGCGCCAGCTACGAGCAGTACTTC
cdr3_aa: CASSLGISGASYEQYF

clone_size: NA
d_call: TRBD1
j_call: TRBJ2-3
v_call: TRBV2
cdr3_nt: TGTGCCAGCAGTCTCACAGGGGTTTCAGATACGCAGTATTTT
cdr3_aa: CASSLTGVSDTQYF

clone_size: NA
d_call: NA
j_call: TRBJ1-1
v_call: TRBV5-1
cdr3_nt: TGCGCCAGCAGCTTTACCTGGGCTACGAGGGGTAACACTGAAGCTTTCTTT
cdr3_aa: CASSFTWATRGNTEAFF

clone_size: NA
d_call: NA
j_call: TRBJ1-1
v_call: TRBV7-9
cdr3_nt: TGTGCCAGCAAATCAGGGGAGAACACTGAAGCTTTCTTT
cdr3_aa: CASKSGENTEAFF

clone_size: NA
d_call: NA
j_call: TRBJ1-1
v_call: TRBV28
cdr3_nt: TGTGCCAGCACCAAACCCGGGGGCACTGAAGCTTTCTTT
cdr3_aa: CASTKPGGTEAFF

clone_size: NA
d_call: NA
j_call: TRBJ2-7
v_call: TRBV27
cdr3_nt: TGTGCCAGCAGTAAAACAGGTATTGGGTACGAGCAGTACTTC
cdr3_aa: CASSKTGIGYEQYF

clone_size: NA
d_call: NA
j_call: TRBJ2-2
v_call: TRBV2
cdr3_nt: TGTGCCAGCAGTGGAGTAGACGGGGAGCTGTTTTTT
cdr3_aa: CASSGVDGELFF

clone_size: many
d_call: NA
j_call: TRBJ2-5
v_call: TRBV2
cdr3_nt: TGTGCCAGCATACGGGACCGCTCGGGAGAGACCCAGTACTTC
cdr3_aa: CASIRDRSGETQYF

clone_size: NA
d_call: NA
j_call: TRBJ1-1
v_call: TRBV6-2/TRBV6-3
cdr3_nt: TGTGCCAGCAGTTACTCGGCCTCCGGTGAAGCTTTCTTT
cdr3_aa: CASSYSASGEAFF

clone_size: NA
d_call: NA
j_call: TRBJ2-7
v_call: TRBV19
cdr3_nt: TGTGCCAGTAGTATAGCTCCAGGGAGCTCCTACGAGCAGTACTTC
cdr3_aa: CASSIAPGSSYEQYF

clone_size: many
d_call: TRBD2
j_call: TRBJ2-7
v_call: TRBV12-3/TRBV12-4
cdr3_nt: TGTGCCAGCACCCTCTCGGGGGGTAGCGGGAGTTCCAGGTACTTC
cdr3_aa: CASTLSGGSGSSRYF

clone_size: NA
d_call: NA
j_call: TRBJ2-7
v_call: TRBV7-9
cdr3_nt: TGTGCCAGCAGCGCAAACAGGGACGAGCAGTACTTC
cdr3_aa: CASSANRDEQYF

clone_size: NA
d_call: TRBD2
j_call: TRBJ2-7
v_call: TRBV25-1
cdr3_nt: TGTGCCAGCGGGGGACTAAGCGGGAGTACCTACGAGCAGTACTTC
cdr3_aa: CASGGLSGSTYEQYF

clone_size: NA
d_call: NA
j_call: TRBJ1-1
v_call: TRBV12-3/TRBV12-4
cdr3_nt: TGTGCCAGCAGTTTGGCCGGGGGCAGGGGCACTGAAGCTTTCTTT
cdr3_aa: CASSLAGGRGTEAFF

clone_size: NA
d_call: NA
j_call: TRBJ1-6
v_call: TRBV7-2
cdr3_nt: TGTGCCAGCATCTTAGGCAGGGCGTCCTATAATTCACCCCTCCACTTT
cdr3_aa: CASILGRASYNSPLHF

clone_size: NA
d_call: NA
j_call: TRBJ2-1
v_call: TRBV20-1
cdr3_nt: TGCAGTGCTAGACCCAGCGTTAGCTTTAATGAGCAGTTCTTC
cdr3_aa: CSARPSVSFNEQFF

clone_size: many
d_call: TRBD1
j_call: TRBJ1-1
v_call: TRBV20-1
cdr3_nt: TGCAGTGCTAGAGGGGGGACAGATGAAGCTTTCTTT
cdr3_aa: CSARGGTDEAFF

clone_size: few
d_call: NA
j_call: TRBJ2-7
v_call: TRBV3-1
cdr3_nt: TGTGCCAGCAGCCTTGGACGGCGCTACGAGCAGTACTTC
cdr3_aa: CASSLGRRYEQYF